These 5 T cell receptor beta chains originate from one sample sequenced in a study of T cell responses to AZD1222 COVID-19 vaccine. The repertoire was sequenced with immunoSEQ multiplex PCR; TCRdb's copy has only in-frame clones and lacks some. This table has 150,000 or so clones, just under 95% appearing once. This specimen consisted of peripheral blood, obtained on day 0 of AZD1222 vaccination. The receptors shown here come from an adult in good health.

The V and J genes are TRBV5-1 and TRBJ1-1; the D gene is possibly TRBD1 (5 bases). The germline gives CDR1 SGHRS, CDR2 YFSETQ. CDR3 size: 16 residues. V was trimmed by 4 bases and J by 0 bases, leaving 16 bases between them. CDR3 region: CASSHWGGPMNTEAFF. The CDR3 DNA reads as TGCGCCAGCAGCCATTGGGGCGGGCCCATGAACACTGAAGCTTTCTTT.

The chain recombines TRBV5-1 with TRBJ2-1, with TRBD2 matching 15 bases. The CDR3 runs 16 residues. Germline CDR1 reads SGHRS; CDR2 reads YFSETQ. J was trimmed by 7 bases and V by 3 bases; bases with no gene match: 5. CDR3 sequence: CASSWGLAGGQNEQFF. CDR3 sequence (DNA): TGCGCCAGCAGCTGGGGACTAGCGGGAGGACAAAATGAGCAGTTCTTC.

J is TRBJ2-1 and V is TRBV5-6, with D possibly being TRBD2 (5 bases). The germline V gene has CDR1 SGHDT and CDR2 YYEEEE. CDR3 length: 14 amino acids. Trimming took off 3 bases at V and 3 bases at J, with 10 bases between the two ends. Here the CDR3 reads CASSSSTHYNEQFF. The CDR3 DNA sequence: TGTGCCAGCAGCTCTAGCACCCACTACAATGAGCAGTTCTTC.

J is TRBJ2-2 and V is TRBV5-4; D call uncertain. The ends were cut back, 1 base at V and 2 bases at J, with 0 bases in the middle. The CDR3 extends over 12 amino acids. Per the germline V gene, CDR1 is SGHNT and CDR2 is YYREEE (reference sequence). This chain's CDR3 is CASSLNTGELFF. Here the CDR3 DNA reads TGTGCCAGCAGCTTGAACACCGGGGAGCTGTTTTTT. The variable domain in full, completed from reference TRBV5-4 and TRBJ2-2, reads ETGVTQSPTHLIKTRGQQVTLRCSSQSGHNTVSWYQQALGQGPQFIFQYYREEENGRGNFPPRFSGLQFPNYSSELNVNALELDDSALYLCASSLNTGELFFGEGSRLTVL.

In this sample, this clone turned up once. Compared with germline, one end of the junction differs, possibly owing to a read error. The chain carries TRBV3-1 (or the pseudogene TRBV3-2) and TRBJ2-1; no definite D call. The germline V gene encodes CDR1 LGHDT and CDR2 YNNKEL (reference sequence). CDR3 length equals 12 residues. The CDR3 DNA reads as TGTGCCAGCAGCCAAGAGCCTTATGCTCGCCTCTTC. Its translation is CASSQEPYARLF.